This T cell receptor (beta chain) comes out of a study of control samples from healthy donors and cancer patients. Assay: immunoSEQ multiplex PCR; the TCRdb copy retains only in-frame clones and omits some. The table shows around 130,000 clones, with around nine tenths occurring only once. The V and J ends lost 6 bases and 0 bases, in that order; junction bases with no gene match: 10. The CDR3 is 17 residues long. CDR1 and CDR2 from the germline V gene are SGHVS and FNYEAQ. The chain employs TRBV7-6 and TRBJ2-2, with TRBD1 matching over 7 bases. The specimen sequenced was blood. The TCR was taken from a man aged 25 to 45 in good health. CDR3 region: CASRTGASGTNTGELFF. Here the CDR3 DNA reads TGTGCCAGCAGAACAGGGGCCTCCGGGACGAACACCGGGGAGCTGTTTTTT.